This T cell receptor (beta chain) was sequenced during a study of cytomegalovirus exposure and HLA in healthy donors. Losses at the gene ends were 9 bases for V and 5 bases for J; bases not matched to a gene: 8. The CDR3 runs to 14 residues. Germline assignment: CDR1 LNHDA and CDR2 SQIVND (reference sequence). PCR amplification relied on 60 Vbeta primers (plus 13 Jbeta primers). Here immunoSEQ multiplex PCR was the method, and the copy in TCRdb shows in-frame clones only, minus some. Here the sample spans about 150,000 clones, about 81% being singletons. The J gene is TRBJ2-2, the V gene TRBV19; 8 nucleotides agree with TRBD2. The sequencing sample was made of PBMCs. The TCR comes from a man younger than 45 in good health and CMV-seronegative. CDR3 bases: TGTGCCAGCACCCGGGAGGGCCGGACCGGGGAGCTGTTTTTT. It encodes CASTREGRTGELFF.